This TCR beta chain was sequenced during a study of glioma-infiltrating T cells. Whole-study results and caveats: Non-neoplastic patients had below-expected tissue-blood divergence, while all gliomas exceeded expectation. Only very few CDR3 sequences appeared in both tissue and blood.

From germline, CDR1 is MGHRA and CDR2 YSYEKL. The CDR3 is 15 amino acids. The ends were cut back, 3 bases at V and 10 bases at J, with 19 bases in the middle. With regard to this clonotype: The target antigen is unknown.

Using RNA template, CDR3s of TCR alpha and beta were amplified with iRepertoire arm-PCR. Tissue mRNA or PBMC total RNA, roughly 90-450 ng, went into one-step reverse transcription and amplification. MiXCR was run by TCRdb on the multiplex PCR reads, yielding one entry per CDR3 protein. The sample contains about 140,000 distinct CDR3 sequences, about two fifths of which appear only once. The sequence was obtained from a human donor with low-grade glioma or glioblastoma, undergoing nonglioma brain surgery, or in good health (not recorded which). The J gene is TRBJ1-5, the V gene TRBV4-1; D may be TRBD1 (6 bases). Source material: glioma tissue, nonneoplastic brain tissue, or PBMCs (not recorded which). As DNA, the CDR3 is TGCGCCAGCAGCCACCCGGACTTAGGGGGGAAACCCCAGCATTTT. Translating it yields CASSHPDLGGKPQHF.